What follows are 12 T cell receptor beta chains derived from one specimen sequenced in a study of type 1 regulatory T cells. TCRdb reanalysed the reads using MiXCR and keeps one entry per CDR3 protein. The sample has 20,000 to 25,000 distinct CDR3 sequences, roughly half seen once; the top ten hold under 5%. The antigens for these receptors are not known. The sample was cultured T cells, either the whole culture or a sorted T cell fraction (not recorded which). The receptors were gathered from a human donor in good health.

This sequence joins TRBV12-3 or TRBV12-4 and TRBJ1-5; D uncertain. The CDR3 has 13 residues. With 3 bases removed from V and 2 bases from J, the gap between germline ends came to 5 bases. This CDR3 is CASSFSGNQPQHF. In DNA form, the CDR3 reads TGTGCCAGCAGTTTTTCTGGCAATCAGCCCCAGCATTTT.

The J gene is TRBJ2-1, the V gene TRBV6-1, with D maybe TRBD1 (6 bases). V gave up 6 bases and J gave up 0 bases, with 9 bases separating them. The length of the CDR3 is 14 residues. CDR1 and CDR2 (germline): MNHNS, SASEGT. In nucleotides, the CDR3 is TGTGCCAGCAGCGGGACACCCTCCTACAATGAGCAGTTCTTC. Translating gives CASSGTPSYNEQFF.

This rearrangement joins TRBV6-5 to TRBJ1-6; D is possibly TRBD1 (6 bases). The CDR3 loop spans 15 amino acids. Trimming cost V 3 bases and J 9 bases, with 15 bases left between them. The germline V gene has CDR1 MNHEY and CDR2 SVGAGI. The CDR3 is CASSYLQGLGSPLHF. In DNA form, the CDR3 reads TGTGCCAGCAGTTATCTACAGGGACTAGGTTCACCCCTCCACTTT.

The chain employs TRBV7-8 and TRBJ2-7; D remains ambiguous. The V end lost 0 bases, the J end lost 0 bases, and 6 bases lay between the germline ends. CDR3 length equals 14 residues. Germline lookup yields CDR1 SGHVS and CDR2 FQNEAQ. The chain's CDR3 is CASSLAPSSYEQYF. The CDR3 DNA follows: TGTGCCAGCAGCTTAGCCCCAAGCTCCTACGAGCAGTACTTC.

This clonotype was recorded a few times. The chain employs TRBV7-2 and TRBJ2-1, with TRBD1 identical over 10 bases. CDR1 and CDR2 from the germline V gene are SGHTA and FQGNSA. The CDR3 has 13 residues. J was trimmed by 6 bases and V by 6 bases; bases with no gene match: 2. DNA of the CDR3: TGTGCCAGCAGACGGGACAGGGGCAATGAGCAGTTCTTC. Amino acids: CASRRDRGNEQFF.

This clonotype is medium-sized in the sample. V usage is TRBV20-1 and J usage is TRBJ2-1, with 12 positions matching TRBD2. V gave up 1 base and J gave up 1 base; unmatched junction bases: 5. The length of the CDR3 is 17 residues. Germline V gene sequence: CDR1 DFQATT, CDR2 SNEGSKA (reference sequence). CDR3 sequence (DNA): TGCAGTGCTAGAGCCCCCCTAGCGGGGGGGTCCTACAATGAGCAGTTCTTC. This codes for CSARAPLAGGSYNEQFF.

This chain joins TRBV5-1 and TRBJ1-3; D gene unclear. This CDR3 comprises 14 residues. Germline loops: CDR1 SGHRS, CDR2 YFSETQ. V shed 8 bases and J shed 3 bases, with 15 bases lying between them. This chain's CDR3 is CASSSLGYGNTIYF. DNA of the CDR3: TGCGCCAGTAGTTCCTTGGGGTATGGAAACACCATATATTTT.

The chain has TRBV7-9 and TRBJ1-1; possibly TRBD1 for D (5 bases). CDR3 length equals 13 residues. Looked up from germline, CDR1 is SEHNR and CDR2 is FQNEAQ (reference sequence). V was trimmed by 2 bases and J by 3 bases, leaving 7 bases between them. DNA of the CDR3: TGTGCCAGCAGCTTATCGGGGGACACTGAAGCTTTCTTT. As protein: CASSLSGDTEAFF.

By proportion, this clonotype is medium-sized. The chain joins TRBV5-6 to TRBJ1-2; D gene uncertain. The CDR3 runs to 14 residues. The V gene's germline CDR1 is SGHDT and CDR2 YYEEEE. V dropped 1 base and J dropped 7 bases, with 14 bases sitting between them. DNA of the CDR3: TGTGCCAGCAGCTTGATGCCAGGCGATGGTGGCTACACCTTC. Amino acids: CASSLMPGDGGYTF.

This clonotype came up a few times. The CDR3 nucleotides are TGTGCCAGCAAAGGGACAGGGTTGTACGAGCAGTACTTC. Protein product: CASKGTGLYEQYF. V gene TRBV11-2 combines with J gene TRBJ2-7, with 9 bases aligning to TRBD1. Germline lookup yields CDR1 SGHAT and CDR2 FQNNGV. The CDR3 has 13 residues. V dropped 7 bases and J dropped 4; count of bases not matched to a gene: 5.

This clonotype has a handful of counts. The chain joins TRBV12-3 or TRBV12-4 to TRBJ1-2; maybe TRBD1 (6 bases). V dropped 5 bases and J dropped 8 bases, with 15 bases sitting between them. The CDR3 has 13 residues. CDR3 loop: CASSRTGIRGYTF. The CDR3 coding sequence is TGTGCCAGCAGTCGTACAGGGATCCGAGGCTACACCTTC.

The chain couples TRBV5-1 to TRBJ1-1; maybe TRBD1 (5 bases). The CDR3 is 15 amino acids. The germline V gene encodes CDR1 SGHRS and CDR2 YFSETQ. Trimming cost V 0 bases and J 0 bases, with 9 bases left between them. CDR3 DNA sequence: TGCGCCAGCAGCTTGGGAGCAGGGCTGAACACTGAAGCTTTCTTT. It is translated as CASSLGAGLNTEAFF.